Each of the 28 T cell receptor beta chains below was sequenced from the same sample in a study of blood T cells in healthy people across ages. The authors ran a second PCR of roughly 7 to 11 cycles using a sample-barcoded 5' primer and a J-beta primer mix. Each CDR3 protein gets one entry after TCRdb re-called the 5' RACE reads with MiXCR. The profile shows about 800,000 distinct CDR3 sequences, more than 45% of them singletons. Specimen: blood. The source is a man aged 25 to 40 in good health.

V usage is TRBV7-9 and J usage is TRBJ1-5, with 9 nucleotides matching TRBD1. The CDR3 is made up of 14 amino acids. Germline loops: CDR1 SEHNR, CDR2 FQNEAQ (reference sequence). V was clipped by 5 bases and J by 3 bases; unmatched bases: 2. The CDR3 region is CASSRTGDNQPQHF. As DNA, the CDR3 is TGTGCCAGCAGCCGGACAGGGGACAATCAGCCCCAGCATTTT.

The CDR3, as DNA: TGTGCCAGCAGAGCTCGGACAGGGAGGGAAAAACTGTTTTTT. It encodes CASRARTGREKLFF. The V gene is TRBV6-1, the J gene TRBJ1-4; 8 nucleotides agree with TRBD1. Germline-derived CDR1 and CDR2 are MNHNS and SASEGT. V lost 6 bases and J lost 8; bases outside the gene matches: 8. CDR3 length equals 14 residues.

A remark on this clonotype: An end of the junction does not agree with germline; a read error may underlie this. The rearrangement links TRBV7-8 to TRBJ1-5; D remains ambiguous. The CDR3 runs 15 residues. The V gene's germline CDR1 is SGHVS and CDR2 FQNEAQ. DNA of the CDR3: TGTGCCAGCAGCCCCGGACGGTATAGCAATCGGCCCCAGCATTTT. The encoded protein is CASSPGRYSNRPQHF. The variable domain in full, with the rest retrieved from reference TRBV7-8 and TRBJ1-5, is GAGVSQSPRYKVAKRGQDVALRCDPISGHVSLFWYQQALGQGPEFLTYFQNEAQLDKSGLPSDRFFAERPEGSVSTLKIQRTQQEDSAVYLCASSPGRYSNRPQHFGDGTRLSIL.

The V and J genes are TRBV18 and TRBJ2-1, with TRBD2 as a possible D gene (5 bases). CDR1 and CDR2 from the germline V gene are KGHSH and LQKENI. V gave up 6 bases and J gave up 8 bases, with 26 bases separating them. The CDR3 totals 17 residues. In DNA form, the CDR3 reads TGTGCCAGCTCTTCCACATACGGGTCCCTTAGCGTCCATGAGCAGTTCTTC. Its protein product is CASSSTYGSLSVHEQFF.

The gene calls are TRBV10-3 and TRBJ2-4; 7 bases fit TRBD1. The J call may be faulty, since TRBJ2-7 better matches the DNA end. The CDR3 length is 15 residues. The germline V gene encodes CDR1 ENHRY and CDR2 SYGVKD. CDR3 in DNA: TGTGCCATCAGTGAGTCCGAGACAGGGACCCACGAGCAGTACTTC. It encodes CAISESETGTHEQYF.

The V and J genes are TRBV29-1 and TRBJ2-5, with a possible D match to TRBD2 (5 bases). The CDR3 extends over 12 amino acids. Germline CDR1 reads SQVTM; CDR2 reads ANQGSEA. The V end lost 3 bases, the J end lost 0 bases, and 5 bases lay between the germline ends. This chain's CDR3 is CSVEDYQETQYF. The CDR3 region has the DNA TGCAGCGTTGAGGACTACCAAGAGACCCAGTACTTC.

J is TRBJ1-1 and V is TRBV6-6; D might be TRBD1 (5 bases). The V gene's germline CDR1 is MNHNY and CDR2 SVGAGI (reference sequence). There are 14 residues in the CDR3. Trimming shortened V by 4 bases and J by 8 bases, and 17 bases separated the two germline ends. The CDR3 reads CASSWDGQAGEAFF. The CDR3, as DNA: TGTGCCAGCAGTTGGGACGGCCAGGCGGGCGAAGCTTTCTTT.

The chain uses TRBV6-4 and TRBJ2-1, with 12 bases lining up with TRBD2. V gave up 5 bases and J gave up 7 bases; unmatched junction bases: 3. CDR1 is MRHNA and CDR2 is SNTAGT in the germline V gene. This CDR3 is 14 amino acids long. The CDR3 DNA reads TGTGCCAGCAGTCCTAGCGGGGGGGGAAATGAGCAGTTCTTC. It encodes CASSPSGGGNEQFF.

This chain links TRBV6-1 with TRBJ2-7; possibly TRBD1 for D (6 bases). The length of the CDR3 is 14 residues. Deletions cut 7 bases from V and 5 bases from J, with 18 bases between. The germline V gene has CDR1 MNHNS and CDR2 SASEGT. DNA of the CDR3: TGTGCCAGCATCTCCAGGGGAAGTTTAGACGAGCAGTACTTC. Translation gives CASISRGSLDEQYF.

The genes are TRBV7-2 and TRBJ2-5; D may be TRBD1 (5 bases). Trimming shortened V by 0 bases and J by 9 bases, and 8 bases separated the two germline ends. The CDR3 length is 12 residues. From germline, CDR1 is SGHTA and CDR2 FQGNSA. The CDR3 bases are TGTGCCAGCAGCTTAGCGCAAGGGGCCCAGTACTTC. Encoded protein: CASSLAQGAQYF.

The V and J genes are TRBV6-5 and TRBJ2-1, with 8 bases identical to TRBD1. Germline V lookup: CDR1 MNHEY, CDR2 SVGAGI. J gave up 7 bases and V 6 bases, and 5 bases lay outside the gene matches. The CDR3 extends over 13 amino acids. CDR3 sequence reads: CASRQGGLNEQFF. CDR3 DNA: TGTGCCAGCAGACAGGGGGGATTGAATGAGCAGTTCTTC.

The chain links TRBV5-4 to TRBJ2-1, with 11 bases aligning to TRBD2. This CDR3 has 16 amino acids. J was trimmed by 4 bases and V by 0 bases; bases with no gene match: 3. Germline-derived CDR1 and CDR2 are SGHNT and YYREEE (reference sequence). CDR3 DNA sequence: TGTGCCAGCAGCTTGGAACTAGCGGGAGAGTACAATGAGCAGTTCTTC. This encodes CASSLELAGEYNEQFF.

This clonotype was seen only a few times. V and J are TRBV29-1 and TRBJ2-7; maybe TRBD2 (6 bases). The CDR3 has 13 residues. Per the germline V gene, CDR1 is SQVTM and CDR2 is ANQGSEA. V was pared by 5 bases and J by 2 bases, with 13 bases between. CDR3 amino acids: CSVMPGGAYEQYF. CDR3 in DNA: TGCAGCGTTATGCCAGGCGGGGCCTACGAGCAGTACTTC.

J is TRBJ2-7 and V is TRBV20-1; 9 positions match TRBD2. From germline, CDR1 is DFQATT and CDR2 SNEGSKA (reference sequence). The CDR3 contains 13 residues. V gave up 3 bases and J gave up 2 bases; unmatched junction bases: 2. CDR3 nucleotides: TGCAGTGCTAGTCCTAGCGGGGCCTACGAGCAGTACTTC. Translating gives CSASPSGAYEQYF.

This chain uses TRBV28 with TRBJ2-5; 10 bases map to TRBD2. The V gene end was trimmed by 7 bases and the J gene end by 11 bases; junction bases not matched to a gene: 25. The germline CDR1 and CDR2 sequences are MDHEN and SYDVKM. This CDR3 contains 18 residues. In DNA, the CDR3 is TGTGCCAGCACCCCCATCTTTAGCGGGAGGTCGATTTTGGATGAGCAGTACTTC. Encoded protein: CASTPIFSGRSILDEQYF.

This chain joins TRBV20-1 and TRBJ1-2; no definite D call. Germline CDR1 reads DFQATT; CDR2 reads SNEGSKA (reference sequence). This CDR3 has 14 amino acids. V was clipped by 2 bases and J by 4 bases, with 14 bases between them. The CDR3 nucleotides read TGCAGTGCTAGAATGCCAGGTCTATTCTATGGCTACACCTTC. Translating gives CSARMPGLFYGYTF.

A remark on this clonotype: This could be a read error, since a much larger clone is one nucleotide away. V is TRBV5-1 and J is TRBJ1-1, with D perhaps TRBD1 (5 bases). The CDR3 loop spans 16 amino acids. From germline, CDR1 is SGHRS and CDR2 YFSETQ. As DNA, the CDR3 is TGCGCCAGCGGCTTGAGCCAGGGAGGGTCGGGCACTGAAGCTTTCTTT. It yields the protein CASGLSQGGSGTEAFF.

In nucleotides, the CDR3 is TGTGCCAGCTCAAGACAGGGGAGGTTGCGTGAGCAGTTCTTC. Translating gives CASSRQGRLREQFF. The chain couples TRBV5-6 to TRBJ2-1; 8 nucleotides align to TRBD1. CDR3 length equals 14 residues. Germline V lookup: CDR1 SGHDT, CDR2 YYEEEE. The trim removed 7 bases at V and 9 bases at J, leaving 12 bases unmatched.

The CDR3 protein is CASSLRPSSYNEQFF. The CDR3 DNA reads as TGTGCCAGCAGCTTGCGACCGAGCTCCTACAATGAGCAGTTCTTC. The chain combines TRBV28 with TRBJ2-1; D is ambiguous. Trimming removed 6 bases from V and 0 bases from J, with 12 bases in between. Per germline, CDR1 MDHEN and CDR2 SYDVKM. This CDR3 contains 15 residues.

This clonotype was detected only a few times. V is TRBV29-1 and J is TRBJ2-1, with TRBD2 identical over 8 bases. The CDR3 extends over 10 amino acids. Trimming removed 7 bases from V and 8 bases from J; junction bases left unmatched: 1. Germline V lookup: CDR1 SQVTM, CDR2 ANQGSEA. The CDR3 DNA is TGCAGCGGAGCGGGAGATGAGCAGTTCTTC. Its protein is CSGAGDEQFF.

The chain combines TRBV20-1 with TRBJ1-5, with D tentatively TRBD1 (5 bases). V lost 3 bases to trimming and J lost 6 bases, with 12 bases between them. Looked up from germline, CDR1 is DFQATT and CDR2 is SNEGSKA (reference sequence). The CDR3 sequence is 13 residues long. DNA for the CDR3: TGCAGTGCTAGCGATGGGGCGTTTCAGCCCCAGCATTTT. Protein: CSASDGAFQPQHF.

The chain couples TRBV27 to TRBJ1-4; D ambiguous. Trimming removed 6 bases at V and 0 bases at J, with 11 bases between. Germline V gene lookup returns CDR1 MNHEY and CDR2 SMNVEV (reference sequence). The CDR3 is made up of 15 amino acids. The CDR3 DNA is TGTGCCAGCAGCCCCACTCCCACAACTAATGAAAAACTGTTTTTT. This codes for CASSPTPTTNEKLFF.

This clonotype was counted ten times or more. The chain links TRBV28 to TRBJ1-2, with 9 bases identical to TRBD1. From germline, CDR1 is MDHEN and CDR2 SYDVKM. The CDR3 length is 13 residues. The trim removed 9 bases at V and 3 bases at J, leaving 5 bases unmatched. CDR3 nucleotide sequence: TGTGCCAGTGGGGACAGGGCGCACTATGGCTACACCTTC. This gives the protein CASGDRAHYGYTF.

CDR3: CAIRDRGSVRQYF. CDR3 coding DNA: TGTGCCATAAGGGACAGGGGTTCGGTAAGGCAGTACTTC. The V and J genes are TRBV28 and TRBJ2-5; TRBD1 aligns across 10 bases. The V gene's germline CDR1 is MDHEN and CDR2 SYDVKM. After removal of 10 bases from V and 11 bases from J, the junction contained 13 bases not matched to a gene. The CDR3 is made up of 13 amino acids.

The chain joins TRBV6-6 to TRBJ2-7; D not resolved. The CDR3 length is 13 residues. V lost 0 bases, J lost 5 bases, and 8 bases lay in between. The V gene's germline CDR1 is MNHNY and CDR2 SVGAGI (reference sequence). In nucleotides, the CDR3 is TGTGCCAGCAGTTACTCGACGGTGGACGAGCAGTACTTC. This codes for CASSYSTVDEQYF.

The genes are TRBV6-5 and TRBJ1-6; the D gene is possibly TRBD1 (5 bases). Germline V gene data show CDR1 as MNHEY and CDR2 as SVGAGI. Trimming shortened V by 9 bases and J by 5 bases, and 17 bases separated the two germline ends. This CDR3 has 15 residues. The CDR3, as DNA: TGTGCCAGTCGGTTAAAAGGGGCCGATAATTCACCCCTCCACTTT. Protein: CASRLKGADNSPLHF.

CDR3 nucleotides: TGCGCCAGCAGCAAAGGGACTTTACAAGAGACCCAGTACTTC. It yields the protein CASSKGTLQETQYF. The chain uses TRBV5-1 and TRBJ2-5; TRBD2 might be the D (6 bases). CDR1 SGHRS and CDR2 YFSETQ come from the germline V gene. The germline V and J ends were trimmed by 4 bases and 2 bases, with 12 bases remaining between them. The CDR3 has 14 amino acids. Based on the CDR3 plus reference TRBV5-1 and TRBJ2-5, the full variable domain is KAGVTQTPRYLIKTRGQQVTLSCSPISGHRSVSWYQQTPGQGLQFLFEYFSETQRNKGNFPGRFSGRQFSNSRSEMNVSTLELGDSALYLCASSKGTLQETQYFGPGTRLLVL.

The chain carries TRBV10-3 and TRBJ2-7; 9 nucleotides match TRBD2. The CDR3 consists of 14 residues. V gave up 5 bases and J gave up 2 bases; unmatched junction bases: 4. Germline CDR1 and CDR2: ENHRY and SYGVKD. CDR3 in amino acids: CAISPQRGAYEQYF. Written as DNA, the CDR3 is TGTGCCATCAGTCCCCAGCGGGGGGCCTACGAGCAGTACTTC.